The clone carrying this T cell receptor beta chain was seen a handful of times. The antigen is unknown. All of the donors were Caucasians in good health. With 3 bases removed from V and 1 base from J, the gap between germline ends came to 9 bases. The CDR3 spans 14 residues. The sample originates from a study of identical twins. Study conclusions and caveats: There was more out-of-frame TCR alpha sharing in monozygotic twins than models estimated.

Template switching created a universal primer site, and the cDNA included unique molecular identifiers. MiXCR, applied by TCRdb to the 5' RACE reads, yields one record per CDR3 protein. The sample has 200,000 to 250,000 distinct CDR3 sequences; more than 6.5% are singletons. These data are also associated with another study on yellow fever vaccine responses in identical twins.

The rearrangement joins TRBV12-3 or TRBV12-4 to TRBJ2-5; D uncertain. The TCR sequence derives from a young woman in good health. The specimen was memory (CD45RO+) T cells sorted from blood. The CDR3 coding sequence is TGTGCCAGCAGTTTTTCTAAACCCCAAGAGACCCAGTACTTC. This gives the protein CASSFSKPQETQYF.